A single sample gave rise to the 2 T cell receptor beta chains below, sequenced in a study of identical twins. TCRdb reanalysed the 5' RACE reads using MiXCR and keeps one entry per CDR3 protein. The data contain about 660,000 distinct CDR3 sequences, 8.6% of them singletons. The data were also submitted as part of a second study, on yellow fever vaccine responses in identical twins.

Input material: PBMCs. The source of these receptors is a woman in her late teens or twenties in good health.

Many counts were recorded for this clonotype. The rearrangement links TRBV4-2 to TRBJ2-7, with 7 bases fitting TRBD1. Trimming took 0 bases from V and 1 from J; bases not matched to a gene: 3. The CDR3 consists of 15 residues. Germline V lookup: CDR1 LGHNA, CDR2 YNFKEQ. CDR3 sequence: CASSQEGQTSYEQYF. The CDR3, as DNA: TGTGCCAGCAGCCAAGAGGGACAGACTTCCTACGAGCAGTACTTC.

This clonotype was recorded a few times. V and J are TRBV28 and TRBJ2-3; D is possibly TRBD2 (5 bases). Trimming left V 1 base short and J 4 bases short, with 12 bases between. This CDR3 has 15 residues. CDR1 is MDHEN, CDR2 SYDVKM, per germline. CDR3 sequence (DNA): TGTGCCAGCAGTTTATTTTCTGGGAGTTCAGATACGCAGTATTTT. The encoded protein is CASSLFSGSSDTQYF.